These T cell receptor beta chains were read from a single sample in a study of T cells in Graves' hyperthyroidism and ophthalmopathy. TCRdb recomputed calls from the multiplex PCR reads with MiXCR, one row per CDR3 protein. Here the sample spans some 560,000 distinct CDR3 sequences, less than 15% being singletons. Sequencing was performed on blood. The source of these receptors is a woman aged 40 to 50 with Graves' hyperthyroidism. The CDR3 runs from the conserved cysteine through the conserved F or W. The D gene is left open where the match is weak. Where a row states a size, it is once, few, many or the class of an expanded clone; other rows omit it.

V: TRBV5-4
J: TRBJ2-5
D: TRBD1
size: many
CDR3: CASSLDPGGETQYF
DNA: TGTGCCAGCAGCTTGGACCCAGGGGGTGAGACCCAGTACTTC

V: TRBV6-2/TRBV6-3
J: TRBJ1-1
D: -
size: -
CDR3: CASSAGQPNSGAFF
DNA: TGTGCCAGCAGTGCAGGACAGCCGAACTCTGGAGCTTTCTTT

V: TRBV19
J: TRBJ1-2
D: -
size: few
CDR3: CASSWDRRNGYTF
DNA: TGTGCCAGTAGTTGGGACCGGAGGAATGGCTACACCTTC

V: TRBV12-3/TRBV12-4
J: TRBJ2-1
D: -
size: few
CDR3: CATLEGDPAFDEQFF
DNA: TGTGCCACCCTGGAGGGGGATCCAGCCTTTGATGAGCAGTTCTTC

V: TRBV19
J: TRBJ1-5
D: -
size: -
CDR3: CASSPSSSSFNQPQHF
DNA: TGTGCCAGTAGCCCCAGTTCCTCGAGTTTCAATCAGCCCCAGCATTTT

V: TRBV29-1
J: TRBJ2-7
D: TRBD1
size: many
CDR3: CSVRDRGPSEQYF
DNA: TGCAGCGTCCGGGACAGGGGGCCAAGCGAGCAGTACTTC

V: TRBV18
J: TRBJ2-5
D: -
size: many
CDR3: CASSPDRSGETQYF
DNA: TGTGCCAGCTCACCTGATCGGTCGGGAGAGACCCAGTACTTC

V: TRBV6-1
J: TRBJ2-1
D: -
size: many
CDR3: CASSDVGKGYNEQFF
DNA: TGTGCCAGCAGTGACGTCGGGAAGGGGTACAATGAGCAGTTCTTC

V: TRBV20-1
J: TRBJ1-1
D: -
size: few
CDR3: CSARDTGLMNTEAFF
DNA: TGCAGTGCTAGAGATACGGGCTTAATGAACACTGAAGCTTTCTTT

V: TRBV6-5
J: TRBJ2-7
D: -
size: many
CDR3: CASSYSTRPYEQYF
DNA: TGTGCCAGCAGTTACTCGACCAGGCCCTACGAGCAGTACTTC

V: TRBV20-1
J: TRBJ2-1
D: TRBD2
size: many
CDR3: CSASTGTSVYEQFF
DNA: TGCAGTGCTAGCACCGGGACTAGCGTCTATGAGCAGTTCTTC

V: TRBV15
J: TRBJ2-1
D: TRBD2
size: many
CDR3: CATSDRPSGSSYNEQFF
DNA: TGTGCCACCAGCGACCGACCAAGCGGGAGTTCCTACAATGAGCAGTTCTTC

V: TRBV12-3/TRBV12-4
J: TRBJ2-3
D: TRBD2
size: many
CDR3: CASSLFWVGSGRAHTQYF
DNA: TGTGCCAGCAGTTTGTTCTGGGTTGGTAGCGGGAGGGCCCATACGCAGTATTTT

V: TRBV20-1
J: TRBJ2-7
D: -
size: many
CDR3: CSASEFSYEQYF
DNA: TGCAGTGCTAGTGAGTTCTCCTACGAGCAGTACTTC

V: TRBV20-1
J: TRBJ2-1
D: TRBD2
size: -
CDR3: CSATDGTSENNEQFF
DNA: TGCAGTGCTACTGACGGGACTAGCGAAAACAATGAGCAGTTCTTC

V: TRBV9
J: TRBJ2-5
D: -
size: -
CDR3: CASSFRSQETQYF
DNA: TGTGCCAGCAGTTTTAGATCCCAAGAGACCCAGTACTTC

V: TRBV27
J: TRBJ2-2
D: TRBD1
size: many
CDR3: CATSQGALFITGELFF
DNA: TGTGCCACTAGCCAGGGGGCGCTCTTCATTACCGGGGAGCTGTTTTTT

V: TRBV12-3/TRBV12-4
J: TRBJ2-7
D: TRBD2
size: many
CDR3: CASTTPSAGGGEQYF
DNA: TGTGCCAGCACCACCCCCTCCGCGGGGGGCGGCGAGCAGTACTTC

V: TRBV7-2
J: TRBJ1-6
D: -
size: -
CDR3: CASSGGGGVSPLHF
DNA: TGTGCCAGCAGCGGGGGGGGCGGGGTTTCACCCCTCCACTTT

V: TRBV20-1
J: TRBJ1-4
D: TRBD1
size: few
CDR3: CSARPGQGSTNEKLFF
DNA: TGCAGTGCTAGACCGGGACAGGGGTCAACTAATGAAAAACTGTTTTTT

V: TRBV9
J: TRBJ1-3
D: -
size: few
CDR3: CASSSAIGGNTIYF
DNA: TGTGCCAGCAGCTCTGCGATCGGTGGAAACACCATATATTTT

V: TRBV20-1
J: TRBJ2-7
D: TRBD1
size: -
CDR3: CSGLLPVDRVEQYF
DNA: TGCAGTGGCCTCCTGCCGGTGGACAGGGTCGAGCAGTACTTC

V: TRBV19
J: TRBJ2-1
D: TRBD1
size: few
CDR3: CASSIRTGNNEQFF
DNA: TGTGCCAGTAGTATCCGGACAGGGAACAATGAGCAGTTCTTC

V: TRBV20-1
J: TRBJ2-7
D: -
size: many
CDR3: CSARVGEYEQYF
DNA: TGCAGTGCTAGAGTGGGCGAGTACGAGCAGTACTTC

V: TRBV28
J: TRBJ2-3
D: -
size: -
CDR3: CASSLFDQGLSTDTQYF
DNA: TGTGCCAGCAGTTTATTTGACCAGGGGCTCAGCACAGATACGCAGTATTTT

V: TRBV2
J: TRBJ2-5
D: -
size: many
CDR3: CAARKGGGPRGQETQYF
DNA: TGTGCCGCCCGCAAAGGGGGGGGGCCGAGAGGGCAAGAGACCCAGTACTTC

V: TRBV4-1
J: TRBJ2-5
D: -
size: -
CDR3: CASRPQGSLRETQYF
DNA: TGCGCCAGTCGCCCACAGGGCTCGCTGCGGGAGACCCAGTACTTC

V: TRBV29-1
J: TRBJ2-1
D: -
size: few
CDR3: CSSGGGEQFF
DNA: TGCAGCTCTGGGGGCGGTGAGCAGTTCTTC

V: TRBV19
J: TRBJ2-3
D: -
size: -
CDR3: CASRRDPSTDTQYF
DNA: TGTGCCAGTAGACGGGACCCTAGCACAGATACGCAGTATTTT

V: TRBV2
J: TRBJ2-1
D: -
size: -
CDR3: CASSPGTSDNEQFF
DNA: TGTGCCAGCAGTCCCGGGACATCCGACAATGAGCAGTTCTTC

V: TRBV7-8
J: TRBJ2-5
D: TRBD2
size: -
CDR3: CASSLDPGTSGALIYF
DNA: TGTGCCAGCAGCTTAGACCCCGGGACTAGCGGAGCCCTCATTTACTTC

V: TRBV11-2
J: TRBJ2-3
D: TRBD2
size: many
CDR3: CASSLNLAEYTDTQYF
DNA: TGTGCCAGCAGCTTAAACCTAGCGGAATACACAGATACGCAGTATTTT

V: TRBV12-5
J: TRBJ2-1
D: -
size: many
CDR3: CASGSEANEQFF
DNA: TGTGCTAGTGGTTCAGAGGCCAATGAGCAGTTCTTC

V: TRBV5-4
J: TRBJ2-7
D: TRBD2
size: many
CDR3: CASSPRTSGSREEQYF
DNA: TGTGCCAGCAGCCCCCGGACTAGCGGGAGTCGAGAGGAGCAGTACTTC

V: TRBV11-3
J: TRBJ2-2
D: -
size: many
CDR3: CASSGGVGELFF
DNA: TGTGCCAGCAGCGGAGGAGTCGGGGAGCTGTTTTTT

V: TRBV3-1
J: TRBJ1-6
D: -
size: few
CDR3: CASSQGQFNSPLHF
DNA: TGTGCCAGCAGCCAAGGGCAGTTTAATTCACCCCTCCACTTT

V: TRBV10-3
J: TRBJ2-5
D: TRBD1
size: -
CDR3: CAIRVTGSQETRYF
DNA: TGTGCCATCAGGGTGACAGGGTCACAAGAGACCCGGTACTTC

V: TRBV7-3
J: TRBJ2-7
D: -
size: -
CDR3: CASSPTPGDEQYF
DNA: TGTGCCAGCAGCCCGACACCGGGGGACGAGCAGTACTTC

V: TRBV28
J: TRBJ2-1
D: -
size: few
CDR3: CASSLLGTEQFF
DNA: TGTGCCAGCAGTTTATTGGGGACGGAGCAGTTCTTC

V: TRBV28
J: TRBJ1-1
D: -
size: many
CDR3: CASSRLGDTEAFF
DNA: TGTGCCAGCAGTAGGTTGGGGGACACTGAAGCTTTCTTT

V: TRBV20-1
J: TRBJ2-2
D: TRBD1
size: -
CDR3: CSARDEGQGVGTGELFF
DNA: TGCAGTGCTAGAGATGAGGGCCAGGGGGTTGGCACCGGGGAGCTGTTTTTT

V: TRBV15
J: TRBJ1-2
D: TRBD1
size: many
CDR3: CATSRDQNRGPDRGYTF
DNA: TGTGCCACCAGCAGAGACCAAAACAGGGGGCCGGATCGTGGCTACACCTTC

V: TRBV3-1
J: TRBJ1-5
D: -
size: many
CDR3: CASSQGQNQPQHF
DNA: TGTGCCAGCAGCCAAGGGCAAAATCAGCCCCAGCATTTT

V: TRBV6-1
J: TRBJ1-1
D: -
size: -
CDR3: CAGSEWQLNTEAFF
DNA: TGTGCCGGCAGTGAATGGCAGCTGAACACTGAAGCTTTCTTT

V: TRBV28
J: TRBJ2-7
D: -
size: -
CDR3: CASSSAGTQWKGHEQYF
DNA: TGTGCCAGCAGTTCTGCCGGGACGCAATGGAAGGGTCACGAGCAGTACTTC

V: TRBV28
J: TRBJ1-5
D: TRBD1
size: many
CDR3: CASSTPRDRAHQPQHF
DNA: TGTGCCAGCAGCACCCCTCGGGACAGAGCTCATCAGCCCCAGCATTTT

V: TRBV3-1
J: TRBJ2-7
D: TRBD1
size: -
CDR3: CTSSQDPGQGYEQYF
DNA: TGTACCAGCAGCCAAGATCCCGGACAGGGGTACGAGCAGTACTTC

V: TRBV9
J: TRBJ1-1
D: -
size: many
CDR3: CASSVEAVNTEAFF
DNA: TGTGCCAGCAGCGTAGAGGCGGTGAACACTGAAGCTTTCTTT

V: TRBV9
J: TRBJ2-7
D: -
size: many
CDR3: CASSVAGSYEQYF
DNA: TGTGCCAGCAGCGTAGCTGGGTCCTACGAGCAGTACTTC